The TCR beta chain under discussion was sequenced for a study of memory CD4+ T cells and cytomegalovirus serostatus. The sort gate was single viable CD3+CD4+CD8-CD45RO+ cells for memory CD4+ T cells. Serostatus was set by detecting CMV pp150, pp28, p38, p52 IgG. The repertoire was sequenced with immunoSEQ multiplex PCR; TCRdb's copy has only in-frame clones and lacks some. The top ten hold more than 1.5% of the sample, which has tens of thousands of clones, about 80% seen once. J lost 8 bases, V lost 2 bases, and 3 bases had no gene match. The CDR3 covers 14 residues. Germline values: CDR1 SGHTA, CDR2 FQGNSA.

This TCR came from an adult in good health and CMV-seronegative. The V call is TRBV7-2, the J call TRBJ2-1, with 10 bases matching TRBD2. The material sequenced was memory CD4+ T cells from blood. The CDR3 bases are TGTGCCAGCAGCTTATCGCTAGCGGGAGATGAGCAGTTCTTC. Translated, it gives CASSLSLAGDEQFF.